This T cell receptor (beta chain) was recorded in a study of blood T cells in healthy people across ages (dated by TCRdb to 2013 to 2016). In the study overall: In model experiments, template switching captured about one uniquely barcoded TCR beta cDNA molecule for every two T cells. The study measured age-related changes in TCR beta repertoire diversity using deep sequencing normalized with unique cDNA molecular identifiers. To avoid experimental bias, donors of different ages were spread randomly across the sequencing lanes. Donors were grouped into four age groups: young (average 16 years), middle-aged (approximately 41), aged (about 60) and long-lived (around 80). For two donors (one aged 18 to 29 and one aged 80 or older), the study analyzed two additional independent replicas of 1 million unique cDNA reads from the same blood draw. What the work shows at the level of the full study, not this receptor alone: Bulk unsorted PBMC profiling prevented conclusive comparison of naive and antigen-experienced compartments. Compared with the aged group, more naive CD4+ T cells, fewer expanded clones and increased TCR diversity were shown by the long-lived group, suggesting age selection. The percentage of naive T cells measured by flow cytometry correlated strongly with observed TCR beta diversity. Observed TCR beta diversity per million T cells fell roughly linearly with age, and a significant reduction was already apparent by age approximately 41. Estimates of total diversity based on one million sequenced T cells were regarded as lower bounds and as underestimates. Donor CMV infection status was unknown, potentially confounding age-related changes in expanded clonotypes.

The V and J ends are trimmed by 3 bases and 2 bases, leaving 7 bases between them. Including the terminal cysteine and phenylalanine, the CDR3 comprises 12 residues. Just the 36-base CDR3 DNA is kept, in frame starting at base 1. CDR1 and CDR2, looked up from the germline V gene (reference sequence), are DFQATT and SNEGSKA. Receptor libraries were prepared by 5' RACE. Sequencing instrument: Illumina HiSeq 2500. The second PCR ran for roughly 7 to 11 cycles and used a J-beta primer mix along with a sample-barcoded 5' primer. A unique molecular identifier was introduced onto each TCR beta cDNA molecule by a template-switch 5' adaptor carrying 12 random nucleotides. At least 3 million CDR3-containing paired-end reads were obtained from each sample. All of the RNA was converted into first-strand cDNA using the Mint cDNA synthesis kit, with a TRBC-specific oligonucleotide serving as the primer. All cDNA was treated with uracil-DNA glycosylase and then went through a first 18-cycle PCR with the universal primers M1SS and BC2_uni_R. For the original study's pipeline: Normalization of each sample was performed by random selection of 1 million high-quality reads, each carrying a distinct molecular identifier. Reads with shared molecular identifiers were discarded instead of being binned into consensus sequences. MiTCR, set to a Q25 quality threshold and the strictest error-elimination algorithm, was used for CDR3 identification, clonotype clustering and error correction. Lower-bound total TCR beta diversity was estimated with a nonparametric unseen species model using Euler transformation. The public reads were run again by TCRdb, first through fastp at Q25 and then through MiXCR, and only productive beta chains were kept. Identical CDR3 proteins give one entry, which carries the most common genes and DNA. It is TCRdb's table, rather than the study itself, that gives the V and J calls and clone size. Here the sample has 720,000 or so distinct CDR3 sequences; 40% to 50% occur a single time. Clones ranked in the top ten supply 25% to 30% of the sample.

Systemically healthy Caucasian individuals from Russia, some 40 in total and aged roughly 6 to 95 years, were included as donors. Approximately 10 milliliters of peripheral blood were collected from each donor into EDTA-treated Vacutainer tubes. Ficoll-Paque density-gradient centrifugation was used to isolate PBMCs, with at least 6 million per sample. Total RNA, at least 6 micrograms per sample, was extracted from PBMCs with Trizol reagent. For every donor, an aliquot of PBMCs went through flow cytometry to measure the percentages of naive CD45RAhigh/CD27high T cells. This clonotype was recorded many times. Its binding antigen is unknown. The input lacks base qualities; no much larger clone sits a single base away.

The clonotype originates from a man aged 80 or over in good health. The chain links TRBV20-1 with TRBJ2-5; no D segment can be confidently identified. Sequencing was carried out using blood. The encoded CDR3 is CSASLQQETQYF. The DNA sequence is given as TGCAGTGCTAGTCTACAGCAAGAGACCCAGTACTTC.